The sequence of this TCR beta chain was determined in a study of T-cell reconstitution after alpha-beta-depleted transplantation in children. This clonotype was recorded many times. As it was prepared, the TCRbeta library received unique molecular identifiers. TCRdb fed the PCR reads into MiXCR, producing one record per CDR3 protein. This table holds approximately 420,000 distinct CDR3 sequences, 11% found once. Deletions cut 2 bases from V and 4 bases from J, with 11 bases between. The CDR3 is 14 residues long. Germline CDR1 is SGHTS and CDR2 is YDEGEE. The V and J genes are TRBV5-8 and TRBJ2-3; D ambiguous. Here the sequenced sample was PBMCs from the stem cell graft donor, taken from the stem cell graft. This receptor was obtained from a human donor who donated a stem cell graft to a child with acute myeloid leukemia. In DNA, the CDR3 is TGTGCCAGCAGCTTATGGCTAGTATCAGATACGCAGTATTTT. It translates to CASSLWLVSDTQYF.